Detailed here is one T cell receptor beta chain. The data derive from a study of CD8 T cells in Susac syndrome. Germline CDR1 reads SGHRS; CDR2 reads YFSETQ. J gave up 2 bases and V 5 bases, and 11 bases lay outside the gene matches. The CDR3 is 16 amino acids. An input of about 0.45 to 1 ug of RNA was subjected to reverse transcription using random hexamers. One entry per CDR3 protein, called by TCRdb with MiXCR from the immunoSEQ multiplex PCR reads. Here the sample spans about 120,000 distinct CDR3 sequences, 80% to 95% being singletons. The specimen was CD4+ T cells from PBMCs. This sequence joins TRBV5-1 and TRBJ1-2; 8 nucleotides line up with TRBD1. The source is a human donor in good health. In DNA form, the CDR3 reads TGCGCCAGCAGGGCATCGGGACAGGCTTTGAACTATGGCTACACCTTC. Translating it yields CASRASGQALNYGYTF.